These T cell receptor beta chains were read from a single sample in a study of T-cell memory formation after mild COVID-19. TCRdb called the 5' RACE reads again in MiXCR, with one record for every CDR3 protein. The table has over 150,000 distinct CDR3 sequences, around 20% seen once. Sequences were obtained from PBMCs or a T cell subset sorted from them (not recorded which). These receptor sequences come from a young man who had mild COVID-19 (a few samples of this study predate the infection). Cell type and time point are not known. Each CDR3 is given with its conserved first and last residue. The order of the fields is CDR3 protein, CDR3 DNA, J gene, clone size, D gene, V gene. D genes are given only for firm matches. Clone sizes are given selectively: once, few, many, or a class where the clone is expanded.

CATSDRTSGGYNEQFF,TGTGCCACCAGTGATCGGACTAGCGGGGGATACAATGAGCAGTTCTTC,TRBJ2-1,few,TRBD2,TRBV24-1
CASSSLTGGAQPQHF,TGTGCCAGCAGTTCTCTTACAGGGGGGGCTCAGCCCCAGCATTTT,TRBJ1-5,few,TRBD1,TRBV28
CASSPGGGEKLFF,TGCGCCAGCAGCCCAGGAGGTGGTGAAAAACTGTTTTTT,TRBJ1-4,few,NA,TRBV5-1
CSVGQELYGYTF,TGCAGCGTTGGGCAGGAGTTATATGGCTACACCTTC,TRBJ1-2,NA,NA,TRBV29-1
CASSRGAPDTQYF,TGTGCCAGCAGCCGCGGTGCGCCAGATACGCAGTATTTT,TRBJ2-3,NA,NA,TRBV7-3
CASSFDLGSPTEAFF,TGTGCCAGCAGTTTCGATCTAGGGTCCCCAACTGAAGCTTTCTTT,TRBJ1-1,NA,NA,TRBV12-3/TRBV12-4
CASSLEARVFARRYTF,TGTGCCAGCAGCTTAGAGGCCAGGGTCTTCGCTAGACGCTACACCTTC,TRBJ1-2,NA,NA,TRBV11-2
CASSLTTGELFF,TGTGCCAGCAGCTTAACCACCGGGGAGCTGTTTTTT,TRBJ2-2,NA,NA,TRBV7-3
CASSRPTRGETEAFF,TGCGCCAGCAGTCGGCCGACACGAGGTGAAACTGAAGCTTTCTTT,TRBJ1-1,few,NA,TRBV4-1
CASSPLGSDTQYF,TGCGCCAGCAGCCCCCTGGGGTCGGATACGCAGTATTTT,TRBJ2-3,few,NA,TRBV5-1
CASSQREKGYGYTF,TGTGCCAGCAGCCAACGGGAAAAGGGGTATGGCTACACCTTC,TRBJ1-2,NA,NA,TRBV4-2
CASRLAGGPREQFF,TGTGCCAGCAGACTAGCGGGGGGGCCGCGGGAGCAGTTCTTC,TRBJ2-1,NA,TRBD2,TRBV7-2
CASSLGQVRYEQYF,TGTGCCAGCAGCTTGGGACAGGTCCGGTACGAGCAGTACTTC,TRBJ2-7,NA,NA,TRBV5-6
CASSRGTSALTDTQYF,TGTGCCAGCAGTCGGGGGACTAGCGCCCTCACAGATACGCAGTATTTT,TRBJ2-3,NA,TRBD2,TRBV25-1
CASSPGTGDQPQHF,TGCGCCAGCAGCCCCGGGACAGGCGATCAGCCCCAGCATTTT,TRBJ1-5,few,TRBD1,TRBV5-1
CASSTKTGGTGNTIYF,TGTGCCAGCAGCACCAAGACAGGGGGGACTGGAAACACCATATATTTT,TRBJ1-3,NA,TRBD1,TRBV9
CASSLVTGVRTQYF,TGCGCCAGCAGCTTGGTCACCGGGGTTAGGACCCAGTACTTC,TRBJ2-5,few,NA,TRBV5-1
CASSLIAGQGYPEAFF,TGTGCCAGCAGCTTGATTGCGGGACAGGGGTATCCTGAAGCTTTCTTT,TRBJ1-1,NA,TRBD1,TRBV5-5
CASSLGGNSGGSTDTQYF,TGTGCCAGCAGCCTAGGCGGCAACTCAGGGGGTAGCACAGATACGCAGTATTTT,TRBJ2-3,NA,TRBD1,TRBV7-9
CASSPGPTWETQYF,TGCGCCAGCAGCCCCGGACCTACATGGGAGACCCAGTACTTC,TRBJ2-5,many,NA,TRBV5-1
CASSLLITDTQYF,TGTGCCAGCAGCTTGTTAATCACAGATACGCAGTATTTT,TRBJ2-3,NA,NA,TRBV7-9
CASSSAGVNYGYTF,TGCGCCAGCAGCTCCGCAGGCGTAAACTATGGCTACACCTTC,TRBJ1-2,NA,NA,TRBV5-1
CASSIYREQYF,TGCGCCAGCAGTATCTATCGGGAGCAGTACTTC,TRBJ2-7,few,NA,TRBV5-1
CAITGTGRYEQFF,TGTGCCATAACCGGGACAGGGCGATATGAGCAGTTCTTC,TRBJ2-1,NA,TRBD1,TRBV7-2
CAWDSSNQPQHF,TGTGCCTGGGACAGTTCCAATCAGCCCCAGCATTTT,TRBJ1-5,NA,NA,TRBV30
CASSYSEARPQHF,TGTGCCAGCAGTTACTCCGAGGCCCGACCCCAGCATTTT,TRBJ1-5,many,NA,TRBV6-2/TRBV6-3
CATGALWFGTEAFF,TGTGCCACCGGGGCATTGTGGTTTGGCACTGAAGCTTTCTTT,TRBJ1-1,few,NA,TRBV28
CASSGPGTGVNEQYF,TGTGCCAGCAGTGGCCCCGGGACAGGGGTCAACGAGCAGTACTTC,TRBJ2-7,few,TRBD1,TRBV6-6
CSARRLAGGSEQFF,TGCAGTGCTAGGAGACTAGCGGGGGGAAGTGAGCAGTTCTTC,TRBJ2-1,few,TRBD2,TRBV20-1
CASSDTSGGVGAFF,TGCGCCAGCAGCGATACCTCAGGGGGCGTAGGGGCTTTCTTT,TRBJ1-1,NA,TRBD1,TRBV5-1
CASSFAQGGTQYF,TGTGCCAGCAGCTTCGCGCAGGGCGGGACCCAGTACTTC,TRBJ2-5,few,NA,TRBV14